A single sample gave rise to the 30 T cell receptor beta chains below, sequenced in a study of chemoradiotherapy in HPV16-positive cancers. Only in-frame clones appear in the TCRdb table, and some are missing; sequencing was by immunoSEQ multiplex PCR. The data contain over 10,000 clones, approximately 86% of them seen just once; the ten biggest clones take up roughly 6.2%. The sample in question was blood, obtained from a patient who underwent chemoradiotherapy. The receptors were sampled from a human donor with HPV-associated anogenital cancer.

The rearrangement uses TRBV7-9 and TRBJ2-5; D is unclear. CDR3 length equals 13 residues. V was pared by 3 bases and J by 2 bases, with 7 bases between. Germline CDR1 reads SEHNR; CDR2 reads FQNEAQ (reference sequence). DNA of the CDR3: TGTGCCAGCAGCTTTTTGCTACAAGAGACCCAGTACTTC. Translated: CASSFLLQETQYF.

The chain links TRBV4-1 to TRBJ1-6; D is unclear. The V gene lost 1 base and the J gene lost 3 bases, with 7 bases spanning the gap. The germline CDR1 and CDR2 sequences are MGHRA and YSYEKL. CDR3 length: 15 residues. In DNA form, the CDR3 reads TGCGCCAGCAGCCAAGGTCCAGGCTATAATTCACCCCTCCACTTT. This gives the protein CASSQGPGYNSPLHF.

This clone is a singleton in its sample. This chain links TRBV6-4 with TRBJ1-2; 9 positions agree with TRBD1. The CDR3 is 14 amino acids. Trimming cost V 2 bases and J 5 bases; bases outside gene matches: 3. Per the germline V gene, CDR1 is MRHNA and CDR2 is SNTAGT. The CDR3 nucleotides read TGTGCCAGCAGTGACGGACAGGGGATTTATGGCTACACCTTC. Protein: CASSDGQGIYGYTF.

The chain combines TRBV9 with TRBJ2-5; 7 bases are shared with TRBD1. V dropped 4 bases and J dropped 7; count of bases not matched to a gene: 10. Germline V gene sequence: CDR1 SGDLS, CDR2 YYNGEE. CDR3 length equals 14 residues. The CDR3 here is CASSPQGEIGTQYF. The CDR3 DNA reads TGTGCCAGCAGCCCCCAGGGGGAGATTGGGACCCAGTACTTC.

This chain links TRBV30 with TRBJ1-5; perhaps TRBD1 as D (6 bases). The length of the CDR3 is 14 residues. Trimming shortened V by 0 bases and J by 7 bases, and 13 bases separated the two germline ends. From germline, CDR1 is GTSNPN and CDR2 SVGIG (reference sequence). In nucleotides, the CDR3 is TGTGCCTGGAGTGTTAAGCTGGGGGCACAGCCCCAGCATTTT. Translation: CAWSVKLGAQPQHF.

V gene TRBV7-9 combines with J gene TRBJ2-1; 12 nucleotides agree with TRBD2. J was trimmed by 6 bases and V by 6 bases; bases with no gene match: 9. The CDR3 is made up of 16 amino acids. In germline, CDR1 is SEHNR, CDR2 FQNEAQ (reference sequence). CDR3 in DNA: TGTGCCAGCAGTCCCAAAGGGACTAGCGGGCTCAATGAGCAGTTCTTC. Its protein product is CASSPKGTSGLNEQFF.

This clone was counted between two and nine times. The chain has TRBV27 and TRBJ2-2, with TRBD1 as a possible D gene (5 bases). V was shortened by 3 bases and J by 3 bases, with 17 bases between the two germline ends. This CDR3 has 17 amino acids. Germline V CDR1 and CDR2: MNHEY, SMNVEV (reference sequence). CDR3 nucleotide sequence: TGTGCCAGCAGTTTCTCTGTAGGGGCAGCCTACACCGGGGAGCTGTTTTTT. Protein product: CASSFSVGAAYTGELFF.

CDR3 sequence (DNA): TGTGCCAGTAGCCCCGGAACTTCAAGAGGCACCATATATTTT. It yields the protein CASSPGTSRGTIYF. V and J are TRBV19 and TRBJ1-3; D remains unclear. V lost 6 bases and J 9 bases, leaving 18 bases between the germline ends. Germline loops: CDR1 LNHDA, CDR2 SQIVND (reference sequence). This CDR3 region has 14 residues. Complete variable domain (other parts from reference TRBV19 and TRBJ1-3): DGGITQSPKYLFRKEGQNVTLSCEQNLNHDAMYWYRQDPGQGLRLIYYSQIVNDFQKGDIAEGYSVSREKKESFPLTVTSAQKNPTAFYLCASSPGTSRGTIYFGEGSWLTVV.

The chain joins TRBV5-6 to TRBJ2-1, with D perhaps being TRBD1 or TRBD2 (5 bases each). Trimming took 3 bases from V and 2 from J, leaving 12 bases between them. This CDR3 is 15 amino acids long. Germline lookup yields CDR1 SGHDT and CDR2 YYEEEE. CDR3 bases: TGTGCCAGCAGCTACGGGACGGAACCCTACAATGAGCAGTTCTTC. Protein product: CASSYGTEPYNEQFF.

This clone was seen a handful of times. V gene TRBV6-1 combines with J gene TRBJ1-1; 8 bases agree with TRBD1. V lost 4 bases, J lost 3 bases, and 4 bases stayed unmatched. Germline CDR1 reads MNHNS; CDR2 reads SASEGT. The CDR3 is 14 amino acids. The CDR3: CASSVAGGDTEAFF. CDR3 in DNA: TGTGCCAGCAGTGTAGCAGGGGGCGACACTGAAGCTTTCTTT.

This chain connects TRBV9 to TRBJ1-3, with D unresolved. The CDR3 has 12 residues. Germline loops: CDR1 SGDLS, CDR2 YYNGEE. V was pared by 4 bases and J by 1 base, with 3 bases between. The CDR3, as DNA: TGTGCCAGCAGCCGTTCTGGAAACACCATATATTTT. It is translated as CASSRSGNTIYF.

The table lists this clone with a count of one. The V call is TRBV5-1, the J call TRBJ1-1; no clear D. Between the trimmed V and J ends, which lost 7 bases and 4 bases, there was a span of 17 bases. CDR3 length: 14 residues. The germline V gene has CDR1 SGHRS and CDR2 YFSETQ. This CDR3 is CASSSSLGFTEAFF. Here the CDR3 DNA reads TGCGCCAGCTCAAGTAGTCTAGGGTTCACTGAAGCTTTCTTT.

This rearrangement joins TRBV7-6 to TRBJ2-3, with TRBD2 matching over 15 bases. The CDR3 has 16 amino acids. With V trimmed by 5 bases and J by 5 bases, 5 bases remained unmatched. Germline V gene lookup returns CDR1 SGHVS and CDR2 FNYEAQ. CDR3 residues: CASSPRTSGGVDTQYF. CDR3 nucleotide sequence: TGTGCCAGCAGCCCTCGGACTAGCGGGGGGGTAGATACGCAGTATTTT.

The CDR3 loop is CASSPSTGLGEQFF. The CDR3 bases are TGTGCCAGCTCACCAAGTACCGGGCTCGGTGAGCAGTTCTTC. The chain links TRBV18 to TRBJ2-1; D is ambiguous. The CDR3 covers 14 residues. Germline V lookup: CDR1 KGHSH, CDR2 LQKENI. Trimming took 2 bases from V and 9 from J, leaving 14 bases between them.

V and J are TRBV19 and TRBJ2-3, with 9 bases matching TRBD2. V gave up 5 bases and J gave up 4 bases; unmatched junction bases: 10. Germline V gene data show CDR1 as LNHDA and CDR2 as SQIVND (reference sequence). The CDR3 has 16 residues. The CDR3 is CASSARYSGGPDTQYF. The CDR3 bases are TGTGCCAGTAGTGCGCGCTATAGCGGGGGACCAGATACGCAGTATTTT.

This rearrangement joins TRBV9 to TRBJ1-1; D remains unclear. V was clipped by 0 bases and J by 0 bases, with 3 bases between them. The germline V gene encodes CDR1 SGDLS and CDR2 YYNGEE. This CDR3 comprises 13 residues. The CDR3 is CASSVDLNTEAFF. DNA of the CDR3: TGTGCCAGCAGCGTAGACTTGAACACTGAAGCTTTCTTT.

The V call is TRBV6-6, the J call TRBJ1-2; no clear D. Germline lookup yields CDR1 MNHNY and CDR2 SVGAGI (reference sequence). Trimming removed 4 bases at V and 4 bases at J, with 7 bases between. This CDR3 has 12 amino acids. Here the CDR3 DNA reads TGTGCCAGCAGTTTCCGGGGCTATGGCTACACCTTC. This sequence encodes CASSFRGYGYTF.

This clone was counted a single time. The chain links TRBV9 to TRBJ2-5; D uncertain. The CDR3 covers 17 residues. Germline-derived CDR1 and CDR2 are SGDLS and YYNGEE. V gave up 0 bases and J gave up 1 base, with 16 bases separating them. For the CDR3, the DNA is TGTGCCAGCAGCGTAGGAACCTCCTCCGCGTTCCAAGAGACCCAGTACTTC. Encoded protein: CASSVGTSSAFQETQYF.

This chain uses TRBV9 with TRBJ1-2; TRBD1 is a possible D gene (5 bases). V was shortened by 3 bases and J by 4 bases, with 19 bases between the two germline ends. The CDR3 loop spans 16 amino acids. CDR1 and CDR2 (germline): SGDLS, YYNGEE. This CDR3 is CASSALSSGHSYGYTF. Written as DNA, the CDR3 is TGTGCCAGCAGCGCCCTCTCCTCGGGGCACTCCTATGGCTACACCTTC.

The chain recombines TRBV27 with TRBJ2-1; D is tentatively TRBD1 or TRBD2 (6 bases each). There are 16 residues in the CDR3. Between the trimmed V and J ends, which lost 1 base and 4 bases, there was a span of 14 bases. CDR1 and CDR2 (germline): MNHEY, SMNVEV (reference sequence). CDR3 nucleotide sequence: TGTGCCAGCAGTTTATTAACGGGGGCACAATACAATGAGCAGTTCTTC. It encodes CASSLLTGAQYNEQFF.

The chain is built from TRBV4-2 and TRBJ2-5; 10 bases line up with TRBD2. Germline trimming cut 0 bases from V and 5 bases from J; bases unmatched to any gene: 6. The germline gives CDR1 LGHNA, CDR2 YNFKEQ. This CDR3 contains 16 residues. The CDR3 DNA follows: TGTGCCAGCAGCCAAGATCCAGCGGGGGGGCCGGAGACCCAGTACTTC. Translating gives CASSQDPAGGPETQYF.

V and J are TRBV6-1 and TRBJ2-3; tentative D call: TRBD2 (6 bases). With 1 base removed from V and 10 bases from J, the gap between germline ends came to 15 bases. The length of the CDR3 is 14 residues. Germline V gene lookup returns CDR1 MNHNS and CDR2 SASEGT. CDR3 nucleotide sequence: TGTGCCAGCAGTGAAGGGGGTACTAGCCAGGCGCAGTATTTT. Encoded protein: CASSEGGTSQAQYF.

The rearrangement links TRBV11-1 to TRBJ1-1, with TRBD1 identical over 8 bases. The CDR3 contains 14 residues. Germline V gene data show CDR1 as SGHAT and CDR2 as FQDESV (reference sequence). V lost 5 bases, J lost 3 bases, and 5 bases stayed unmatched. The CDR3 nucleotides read TGTGCCAGCAGCCCCAGGGGGCGCGACACTGAAGCTTTCTTT. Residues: CASSPRGRDTEAFF.

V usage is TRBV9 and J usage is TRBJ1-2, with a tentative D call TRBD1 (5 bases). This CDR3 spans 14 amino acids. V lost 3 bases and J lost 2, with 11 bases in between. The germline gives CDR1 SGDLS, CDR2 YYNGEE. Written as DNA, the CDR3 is TGTGCCAGCAGCGACGGACATTTGAACTATGGCTACACCTTC. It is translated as CASSDGHLNYGYTF.

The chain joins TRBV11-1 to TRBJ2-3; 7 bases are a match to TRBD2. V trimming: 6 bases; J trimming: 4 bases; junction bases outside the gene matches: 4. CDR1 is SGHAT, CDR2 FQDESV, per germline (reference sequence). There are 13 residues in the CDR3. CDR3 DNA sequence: TGTGCCAGCAGGGTTAGCGGGTCAGATACGCAGTATTTT. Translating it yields CASRVSGSDTQYF.

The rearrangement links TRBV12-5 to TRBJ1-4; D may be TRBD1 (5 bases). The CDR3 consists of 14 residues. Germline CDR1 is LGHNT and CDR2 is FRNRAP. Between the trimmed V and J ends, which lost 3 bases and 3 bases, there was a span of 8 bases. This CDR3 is CASGFGGSNEKLFF. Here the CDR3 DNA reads TGTGCTAGTGGTTTTGGGGGTTCTAATGAAAAACTGTTTTTT. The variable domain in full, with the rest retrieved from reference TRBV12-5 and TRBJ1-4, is DARVTQTPRHKVTEMGQEVTMRCQPILGHNTVFWYRQTMMQGLELLAYFRNRAPLDDSGMPKDRFSAEMPDATLATLKIQPSEPRDSAVYFCASGFGGSNEKLFFGSGTQLSVL.

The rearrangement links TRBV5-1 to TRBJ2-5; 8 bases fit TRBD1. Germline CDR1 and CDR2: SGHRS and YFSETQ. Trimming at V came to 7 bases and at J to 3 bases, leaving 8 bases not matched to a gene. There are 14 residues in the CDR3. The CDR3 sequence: CASGQGNWEETQYF. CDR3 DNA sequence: TGCGCCAGCGGACAGGGTAACTGGGAAGAGACCCAGTACTTC.

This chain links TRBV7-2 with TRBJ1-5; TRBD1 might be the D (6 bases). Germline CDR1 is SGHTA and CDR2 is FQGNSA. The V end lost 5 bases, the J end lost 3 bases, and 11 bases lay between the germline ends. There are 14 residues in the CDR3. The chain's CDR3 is CASSQGRTNQPQHF. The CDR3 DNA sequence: TGTGCCAGCAGCCAGGGGCGGACCAATCAGCCCCAGCATTTT. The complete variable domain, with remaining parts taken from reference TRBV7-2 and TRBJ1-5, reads GAGVSQSPSNKVTEKGKDVELRCDPISGHTALYWYRQSLGQGLEFLIYFQGNSAPDKSGLPSDRFSAERTGGSVSTLTIQRTQQEDSAVYLCASSQGRTNQPQHFGDGTRLSIL.

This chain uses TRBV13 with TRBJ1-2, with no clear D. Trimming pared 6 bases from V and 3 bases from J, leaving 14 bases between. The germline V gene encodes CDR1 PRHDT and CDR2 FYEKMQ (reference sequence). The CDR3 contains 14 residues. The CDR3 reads CASRPGWVDYGYTF. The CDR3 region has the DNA TGTGCCAGCAGACCGGGGTGGGTTGACTATGGCTACACCTTC.

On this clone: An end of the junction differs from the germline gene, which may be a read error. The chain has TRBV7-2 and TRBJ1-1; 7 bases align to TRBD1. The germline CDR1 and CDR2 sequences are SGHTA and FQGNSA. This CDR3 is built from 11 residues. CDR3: CASSLQGPPFF. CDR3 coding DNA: TGTGCCAGCAGCCTACAGGGGCCCCCGTTTTTT. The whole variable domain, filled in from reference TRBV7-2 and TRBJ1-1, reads GAGVSQSPSNKVTEKGKDVELRCDPISGHTALYWYRQSLGQGLEFLIYFQGNSAPDKSGLPSDRFSAERTGGSVSTLTIQRTQQEDSAVYLCASSLQGPPFFGQGTRLTVV.